The following is a T cell receptor beta chain sequence with its context. The source of the sample is a study of control samples from healthy donors and cancer patients. The J segment lost 2 bases and the V segment lost 5 bases, leaving 5 bases of the junction unmatched. Germline V lookup: CDR1 MDHEN, CDR2 SYDVKM. This CDR3 contains 14 residues. The data were produced by immunoSEQ multiplex PCR, yet TCRdb's version contains in-frame clones alone and is incomplete. Of roughly 100,000 clones listed, about 91% were seen once; the top ten hold about 2.5%. This chain links TRBV28 with TRBJ2-7; 8 nucleotides match TRBD1. This clonotype originated in a woman in her late teens or twenties in good health. The sequencing sample was made of blood. The CDR3 reads CASSMTGVAYEQYF. The CDR3 DNA sequence: TGTGCCAGCAGTATGACAGGGGTGGCCTACGAGCAGTACTTC. Together with reference TRBV28 and TRBJ2-7, the CDR3 gives the full variable domain: DVKVTQSSRYLVKRTGEKVFLECVQDMDHENMFWYRQDPGLGLRLIYFSYDVKMKEKGDIPEGYSVSREKKERFSLILESASTNQTSMYLCASSMTGVAYEQYFGPGTRLTVT.